The 10 T cell receptor beta chains reported below all come from one sample, sequenced in a study of T cell responses to AZD1222 COVID-19 vaccine. The method was immunoSEQ multiplex PCR; TCRdb's version includes in-frame clones alone and lacks a portion of them. This repertoire shows about 160,000 clones, 90% found once; its top ten account for approximately 1.6%. The sample was peripheral blood, taken on day 0 of AZD1222 vaccination. The receptors stem from an adult in good health.

V and J are TRBV2 and TRBJ1-1, with D possibly TRBD1 on 5 matching bases. The V and J ends lost 1 base and 6 bases respectively, with 12 bases between them. The germline CDR1 and CDR2 sequences are SNHLY and FYNNEI. This CDR3 is 14 amino acids long. CDR3 coding DNA: TGTGCCAGCAGTGAAGAGCTGGGACTTTCTGAAGCTTTCTTT. Its translation is CASSEELGLSEAFF.

The chain recombines TRBV6-4 with TRBJ1-4; 9 positions agree with TRBD1. The ends lost 5 bases at V and 5 bases at J; junction bases unmatched: 6. Germline CDR1 and CDR2: MRHNA and SNTAGT. The length of the CDR3 is 15 residues. The CDR3: CASSLTGGQNEKLFF. CDR3 in DNA: TGTGCCAGCAGTCTTACAGGGGGCCAAAATGAAAAACTGTTTTTT.

CDR3 in amino acids: CASSVVGRGQDGYTF. The CDR3 nucleotides read TGTGCCAGCAGCGTAGTAGGCAGGGGGCAAGATGGCTACACCTTC. This rearrangement joins TRBV9 to TRBJ1-2; 8 positions match TRBD1. V lost 0 bases and J lost 6; bases outside the gene matches: 7. CDR1 SGDLS and CDR2 YYNGEE come from the germline V gene. This CDR3 region has 15 residues.

The rearrangement joins TRBV19 to TRBJ2-5; 8 nucleotides agree with TRBD2. J was trimmed by 5 bases and V by 4 bases; bases with no gene match: 12. This CDR3 comprises 16 residues. In germline, CDR1 is LNHDA, CDR2 SQIVND (reference sequence). In DNA form, the CDR3 reads TGTGCCAGTAGTAGTGGGACTAGAAGGTGGGAGGAGACCCAGTACTTC. The encoded protein is CASSSGTRRWEETQYF.

The chain carries TRBV21-1 and TRBJ2-2; TRBD2, the D gene given by the table, was not confirmed from the DNA. TRBV21-1 is designated a pseudogene. CDR3 size: 19 residues. CDR3 nucleotide sequence: TGTGCCAGCAGGGGACCTAGACTAGCGGGGGGCCTGAACACCGGGGAGCTGTTTTTT. Its protein is CASRGPRLAGGLNTGELFF.

This chain uses TRBV6-6 with TRBJ1-6, with 7 nucleotides matching TRBD1. Germline CDR1 reads MNHNY; CDR2 reads SVGAGI (reference sequence). This CDR3 has 15 amino acids. The V and J ends lost 6 bases and 5 bases, in that order; junction bases with no gene match: 7. This CDR3 is CASSSPGQHNSPLHF. For the CDR3, the DNA is TGTGCCAGCAGCTCACCGGGACAGCATAATTCACCCCTCCACTTT.

The chain links TRBV7-2 to TRBJ1-2; D possibly corresponds to TRBD1 (5 bases). V was clipped by 5 bases and J by 4 bases, with 17 bases between them. Germline V CDR1 and CDR2: SGHTA, FQGNSA. The CDR3 is made up of 15 amino acids. CDR3 sequence: CASSESGTGGYGYTF. The DNA of the CDR3 is TGTGCCAGCAGCGAGTCCGGGACGGGAGGCTATGGCTACACCTTC.

This clone has only one observation. The chain has TRBV5-1 and TRBJ2-1; tentative D call: TRBD1 (5 bases). The ends were cut back, 1 base at V and 4 bases at J, with 15 bases in the middle. The CDR3 is 16 residues long. CDR1 is SGHRS, CDR2 YFSETQ, per germline. In DNA, the CDR3 is TGCGCCAGCAGCTTGAACTACGACCCAGGGTACAATGAGCAGTTCTTC. It specifies CASSLNYDPGYNEQFF.

The CDR3 sequence is CASSSPSYNSPLHF. CDR3 sequence (DNA): TGTGCCAGCAGCTCTCCCTCCTATAATTCACCCCTCCACTTT. The chain carries TRBV7-9 and TRBJ1-6; no clear D gene. The CDR3 runs 14 residues. Trimming took off 4 bases at V and 0 bases at J, with 4 bases between the two ends. The germline V gene has CDR1 SEHNR and CDR2 FQNEAQ (reference sequence).

V is TRBV4-1 and J is TRBJ2-3, with a tentative D call TRBD1 (6 bases). Germline-derived CDR1 and CDR2 are MGHRA and YSYEKL. The CDR3 length is 16 residues. Trimming cost V 1 base and J 1 base, with 12 bases left between them. The chain's CDR3 is CASSQVHRVGTDTQYF. CDR3 nucleotides: TGCGCCAGCAGCCAAGTTCACAGGGTGGGCACAGATACGCAGTATTTT.